Each of the 29 T cell receptor beta chains below was sequenced from the same sample in a study of T cells after posttransplantation cyclophosphamide. Profiling relied on immunoSEQ multiplex PCR, and the TCRdb table lists in-frame clones only, not all of them. This sample yields 50,000 to 55,000 clones, of which about 86% are seen a single time; less than 3.5% belongs to the top ten. Sequencing input: PBMCs. The source of these receptors is a man aged 25-45 years with a blood cancer, CMV-positive, and with a related stem cell donor.

The rearrangement links TRBV28 to TRBJ2-3; 12 bases line up with TRBD2. The CDR3 is made up of 19 amino acids. Trimming took 6 bases from V and 0 from J; bases not matched to a gene: 13. CDR1 and CDR2 (germline): MDHEN, SYDVKM. DNA for the CDR3: TGTGCCAGCAGCCCCGGACTAGCGGGATATAGAACTAGCACAGATACGCAGTATTTT. This translates into CASSPGLAGYRTSTDTQYF.

Worth noting for this clone: Mismatch with germline at one junction end may stem from a read error. The chain joins TRBV19 to TRBJ1-5; D ambiguous. CDR1 and CDR2 from the germline V gene are LNHDA and SQIVND (reference sequence). The CDR3 totals 10 residues. The CDR3 protein is CASSDQPQHF. As DNA, the CDR3 is TGTGCCAGTAGCGATCAGCCCCAGCATTTT.

The J gene is TRBJ2-1, the V gene TRBV7-3; 11 nucleotides align to TRBD2. V was clipped by 3 bases and J by 5 bases; unmatched bases: 0. This CDR3 spans 14 amino acids. Germline lookup yields CDR1 SGHTA and CDR2 FQGTGA. This CDR3 is CASSLGLADNEQFF. CDR3 coding DNA: TGTGCCAGCAGCTTGGGACTAGCGGACAATGAGCAGTTCTTC.

The V call is TRBV2, the J call TRBJ2-7; 12 positions agree with TRBD2. The CDR3 is made up of 15 amino acids. The V gene's germline CDR1 is SNHLY and CDR2 FYNNEI. V trimming: 3 bases; J trimming: 4 bases; junction bases outside the gene matches: 4. Written as DNA, the CDR3 is TGTGCCAGCAGTGAGGCTAGCGGGAGGGCGTACGAGCAGTACTTC. Translated: CASSEASGRAYEQYF.

Here the CDR3 DNA reads TGTGCCAGCAGCTTAAGTGTCGGGACAGGGGGCTACGAGCAGTACTTC. It is translated as CASSLSVGTGGYEQYF. V usage is TRBV7-9 and J usage is TRBJ2-7, with 11 bases aligning to TRBD1. Unmatched junction bases numbered 6, after V lost 2 bases and J lost 3 bases. Germline V lookup: CDR1 SEHNR, CDR2 FQNEAQ (reference sequence). The CDR3 runs to 16 residues.

The J gene is TRBJ1-6, the V gene TRBV28; D is perhaps TRBD1 (5 bases). Trimming took 6 bases from V and 13 from J, leaving 10 bases between them. Germline V gene data show CDR1 as MDHEN and CDR2 as SYDVKM. CDR3 length: 11 amino acids. CDR3: CASSHRPPLHF. In nucleotides, the CDR3 is TGTGCCAGCAGCCACAGGCCGCCCCTCCACTTT.

In this sample, this clone turned up a few times. V usage is TRBV20-1 and J usage is TRBJ2-7, with a possible D match to TRBD2 (5 bases). CDR1 is DFQATT and CDR2 is SNEGSKA in the germline V gene (reference sequence). This CDR3 is 11 amino acids long. The V end lost 6 bases, the J end lost 4 bases, and 10 bases lay between the germline ends. Here the CDR3 reads CSAAPGYEQYF. The CDR3 bases are TGCAGTGCCGCCCCGGGGTACGAGCAGTACTTC.

The chain combines TRBV29-1 with TRBJ1-1; possibly TRBD1 for D (6 bases). Germline V gene sequence: CDR1 SQVTM, CDR2 ANQGSEA. The CDR3 runs to 14 residues. V was pared by 0 bases and J by 4 bases, with 12 bases between. The CDR3 is CSVEEPGRGTEAFF. The CDR3, as DNA: TGCAGCGTTGAAGAGCCGGGCAGGGGCACTGAAGCTTTCTTT. The variable domain in full, with the rest retrieved from reference TRBV29-1 and TRBJ1-1, is SAVISQKPSRDICQRGTSLTIQCQVDSQVTMMFWYRQQPGQSLTLIATANQGSEATYESGFVIDKFPISRPNLTFSTLTVSNMSPEDSSIYLCSVEEPGRGTEAFFGQGTRLTVV.

The chain employs TRBV28 and TRBJ1-2; 8 positions agree with TRBD1. Germline V gene sequence: CDR1 MDHEN, CDR2 SYDVKM. J gave up 2 bases and V 8 bases, and 10 bases lay outside the gene matches. This CDR3 region has 15 residues. The CDR3 coding sequence is TGTGCCAGCGGAACTTTCAGGGGGCAAAACTATGGCTACACCTTC. Translation gives CASGTFRGQNYGYTF.

The CDR3 spells CASSIRGPAGGPDTQYF. For the CDR3, the DNA is TGTGCCAGTAGTATTCGAGGCCCAGCGGGAGGGCCCGATACGCAGTATTTT. The V gene is TRBV19, the J gene TRBJ2-3; 10 nucleotides line up with TRBD2. This CDR3 has 17 residues. Germline lookup yields CDR1 LNHDA and CDR2 SQIVND (reference sequence). With 3 bases clipped from V and 6 bases from J, the junction kept 12 bases outside the gene matches. The full variable domain, with the rest looked up from reference TRBV19 and TRBJ2-3, is DGGITQSPKYLFRKEGQNVTLSCEQNLNHDAMYWYRQDPGQGLRLIYYSQIVNDFQKGDIAEGYSVSREKKESFPLTVTSAQKNPTAFYLCASSIRGPAGGPDTQYFGPGTRLTVL.

The rearrangement links TRBV7-9 to TRBJ1-2, with D unclear. There are 13 residues in the CDR3. Germline-derived CDR1 and CDR2 are SEHNR and FQNEAQ (reference sequence). V was trimmed by 1 base and J by 5 bases, leaving 8 bases between them. Here the CDR3 reads CASSLVVGYGYTF. The DNA for the CDR3 is TGTGCCAGCAGCTTAGTAGTCGGTTATGGCTACACCTTC. The whole variable domain, filled in from reference TRBV7-9 and TRBJ1-2, reads DTGVSQNPRHKITKRGQNVTFRCDPISEHNRLYWYRQTLGQGPEFLTYFQNEAQLEKSRLLSDRFSAERPKGSFSTLEIQRTEQGDSAMYLCASSLVVGYGYTFGSGTRLTVV.

The V and J genes are TRBV10-3 and TRBJ2-7, with 11 bases that match TRBD1. The ends lost 6 bases at V and 2 bases at J; junction bases unmatched: 3. Germline loops: CDR1 ENHRY, CDR2 SYGVKD. The CDR3 extends over 14 amino acids. For the CDR3, the DNA is TGTGCCATCAGGGGACAGGGGGAGACCTACGAGCAGTACTTC. The encoded protein is CAIRGQGETYEQYF.

The rearrangement uses TRBV9 and TRBJ2-3; TRBD2 matches at 7 bases. Germline V gene lookup returns CDR1 SGDLS and CDR2 YYNGEE. The CDR3 runs to 15 residues. The trim removed 3 bases at V and 0 bases at J, leaving 4 bases unmatched. The CDR3, as DNA: TGTGCCAGCAGCGCCGCCGGGGGGAGCACAGATACGCAGTATTTT. Amino acids: CASSAAGGSTDTQYF.

The count of this clone is one. The chain has TRBV11-2 and TRBJ1-1; D is perhaps TRBD1 (6 bases). Germline V lookup: CDR1 SGHAT, CDR2 FQNNGV. This CDR3 has 12 residues. Deletions cut 1 base from V and 11 bases from J, with 11 bases between. The CDR3 loop is CASSLVGGLAFF. The CDR3 DNA reads as TGTGCCAGCAGCTTAGTTGGGGGCTTGGCTTTCTTT. Combining the CDR3 with reference TRBV11-2 and TRBJ1-1 gives the whole variable domain EAGVAQSPRYKIIEKRQSVAFWCNPISGHATLYWYQQILGQGPKLLIQFQNNGVVDDSQLPKDRFSAERLKGVDSTLKIQPAKLEDSAVYLCASSLVGGLAFFGQGTRLTVV.

This sequence joins TRBV4-1 and TRBJ2-7; no firm D call. The CDR3 length is 13 residues. Deletions cut 6 bases from V and 4 bases from J, with 13 bases between. Per the germline V gene, CDR1 is MGHRA and CDR2 is YSYEKL. The CDR3 protein is CASSLSSGYEQYF. CDR3 sequence (DNA): TGCGCCAGCAGTCTGAGTAGTGGTTACGAGCAGTACTTC.

The chain couples TRBV28 to TRBJ2-7; D gene ambiguous. Looked up from germline, CDR1 is MDHEN and CDR2 is SYDVKM. There are 15 residues in the CDR3. Between the trimmed V and J ends, which lost 6 bases and 6 bases, there was a span of 21 bases. This chain's CDR3 is CASSLLSPLSAEQYF. CDR3 in DNA: TGTGCCAGCAGCTTACTATCACCCCTTTCCGCCGAGCAGTACTTC.

The chain combines TRBV7-9 with TRBJ2-1; TRBD1 aligns across 10 bases. Germline CDR1 and CDR2: SEHNR and FQNEAQ (reference sequence). The CDR3 covers 16 residues. V lost 4 bases and J lost 3; bases outside the gene matches: 6. The CDR3 nucleotides are TGTGCCAGCAGCTCCAACGACAGGGGGCTCTACAATGAGCAGTTCTTC. Translated: CASSSNDRGLYNEQFF.

The V and J genes are TRBV27 and TRBJ2-1, with 13 bases matching TRBD2. In germline, CDR1 is MNHEY, CDR2 SMNVEV (reference sequence). The CDR3 runs to 13 residues. V was pared by 11 bases and J by 8 bases, with 6 bases of the junction left unmatched. CDR3 sequence reads: CASRTSGSYEQFF. DNA for the CDR3: TGTGCCTCAAGGACTAGCGGGAGCTATGAGCAGTTCTTC.

About this clone itself: No DNA is shown, since the ends of the CDR3 on it are uncertain; the CDR3 is the one TCRdb lists. V usage is TRBV5-6 and J usage is TRBJ1-2; the table's TRBD1 call for D was not verified on the DNA. The germline V gene encodes CDR1 SGHDT and CDR2 YYEEEE. Both ends counted, the CDR3 spans 14 residues. The CDR3 here is CASSAGWGQGAHTF.

In regard to this clone: At the DNA level, this CDR3 is encoded by other sequences in the same sample as well. The gene calls are TRBV2 and TRBJ2-7; 7 bases are a match to TRBD2. The junction had 4 bases not matched to a gene; V was cut back by 2 bases and J by 0 bases. Germline loops: CDR1 SNHLY, CDR2 FYNNEI. This CDR3 is 15 amino acids long. CDR3 nucleotides: TGTGCCAGCAGTGAATATCGGGAGGCCTCCTACGAGCAGTACTTC. It yields the protein CASSEYREASYEQYF.

The rearrangement links TRBV29-1 to TRBJ1-3, with D possibly being TRBD1 (6 bases). The CDR3 has 15 residues. The V end lost 1 base, the J end lost 0 bases, and 10 bases lay between the germline ends. Germline V gene lookup returns CDR1 SQVTM and CDR2 ANQGSEA. CDR3 amino acids: CSVEGQGSSGNTIYF. DNA of the CDR3: TGCAGCGTTGAAGGGCAGGGGAGCTCTGGAAACACCATATATTTT.

V is TRBV7-3 and J is TRBJ2-1, with TRBD2 matching over 8 bases. The germline V gene has CDR1 SGHTA and CDR2 FQGTGA. The CDR3 consists of 15 residues. V was pared by 1 base and J by 3 bases, with 2 bases of the junction left unmatched. The CDR3 is CASSLRAGDYNEQFF. The CDR3 DNA follows: TGTGCCAGCAGCTTAAGAGCGGGGGACTACAATGAGCAGTTCTTC.

The chain is built from TRBV5-1 and TRBJ2-7; D possibly corresponds to TRBD1 (5 bases). Germline V lookup: CDR1 SGHRS, CDR2 YFSETQ. CDR3 length: 14 amino acids. V was clipped by 0 bases and J by 2 bases, with 9 bases between them. The CDR3 loop reads CASSLEQVPYEQYF. DNA of the CDR3: TGCGCCAGCAGCTTGGAACAGGTGCCCTACGAGCAGTACTTC.

J is TRBJ1-5 and V is TRBV19; D is ambiguous. The V end lost 3 bases, the J end lost 4 bases, and 7 bases lay between the germline ends. Germline V CDR1 and CDR2: LNHDA, SQIVND (reference sequence). This CDR3 is built from 13 residues. CDR3 sequence reads: CASSMTTNQPQHF. In nucleotides, the CDR3 is TGTGCCAGTAGTATGACGACTAATCAGCCCCAGCATTTT.

The V and J genes are TRBV28 and TRBJ1-4; 11 positions match TRBD1. V shed 6 bases, J shed 8 bases, and the junction held 11 bases outside the gene matches. Germline V gene sequence: CDR1 MDHEN, CDR2 SYDVKM. This CDR3 spans 16 amino acids. The CDR3 bases are TGTGCCAGCAGGGCGCCCTTGGGACAGGGGGTGGAAAAACTGTTTTTT. This encodes CASRAPLGQGVEKLFF.

V is TRBV5-1 and J is TRBJ2-2; a weak D match, TRBD2 (5 bases). Trimming took 0 bases from V and 2 from J, leaving 14 bases between them. Germline values: CDR1 SGHRS, CDR2 YFSETQ. The CDR3 has 17 residues. The CDR3 region is CASSLGPSRLNTGELFF. The CDR3 DNA reads TGCGCCAGCAGCTTGGGTCCAAGTCGACTAAACACCGGGGAGCTGTTTTTT. The whole variable domain, remainder taken from reference TRBV5-1 and TRBJ2-2, is KAGVTQTPRYLIKTRGQQVTLSCSPISGHRSVSWYQQTPGQGLQFLFEYFSETQRNKGNFPGRFSGRQFSNSRSEMNVSTLELGDSALYLCASSLGPSRLNTGELFFGEGSRLTVL.

The CDR3 is CASSSWWAGDYEQYF. The CDR3 DNA is TGTGCCAGCAGCTCCTGGTGGGCAGGGGACTACGAGCAGTACTTC. The chain joins TRBV7-9 to TRBJ2-5; the D gene is possibly TRBD1 (6 bases). The end of the DNA fits TRBJ2-7 better, so the J call may be wrong. This CDR3 is 15 amino acids long. Germline V gene data show CDR1 as SEHNR and CDR2 as FQNEAQ (reference sequence).

As to this clone: Other DNA sequences within the sample encode an identical CDR3. The chain uses TRBV2 and TRBJ2-5; TRBD2 matches at 8 bases. CDR1 SNHLY and CDR2 FYNNEI come from the germline V gene. The junction had 16 bases not matched to a gene; V was cut back by 6 bases and J by 4 bases. The CDR3 extends over 17 amino acids. The CDR3 DNA reads as TGTGCCAGCAGAGAACCCCTATCCGGGAGGGGGAGAGAGACCCAGTACTTC. Amino acids: CASREPLSGRGRETQYF.

The V and J genes are TRBV4-2 and TRBJ1-4; 9 positions match TRBD1. The CDR3 runs to 18 residues. The germline V gene has CDR1 LGHNA and CDR2 YNFKEQ. V shed 4 bases, J shed 5 bases, and the junction held 14 bases outside the gene matches. CDR3 DNA: TGTGCCAGCAGCCGCCAAACAGGGGGCGCCTTTTCGAATGAAAAACTGTTTTTT. This encodes CASSRQTGGAFSNEKLFF.